The sequence of this TCR beta chain was determined in a study of neurological immune-mediated disorders. Broader study findings: The absence of any CDR3 amino acid sequence shared by expanded clones across subjects suggests that repertoires were private in all groups.

V lost 4 bases, J lost 4 bases, and 11 bases lay in between. From germline, CDR1 is SGHAT and CDR2 FQNNGV. The CDR3 has 15 residues. The sample's time point: longitudinal time-point 2. This clonotype was seen at least ten times. Its antigen is unidentified. Synthesis of cDNA used 5'RACE (with 10-nucleotide random UMIs). Using its own MiXCR run on the 5' RACE reads, TCRdb lists one record per CDR3 protein. The profile shows 70,000 to 95,000 distinct CDR3 sequences, around 13% of them singletons. The chain recombines TRBV11-2 with TRBJ2-6; unclear D gene. This receptor was taken from a female donor with HTLV-1-associated myelopathy (HAM/TSP). Sequenced: PBMCs. CDR3 sequence (DNA): TGTGCCAGCAGCTCCCGAGGTTCGGGGGCCAACGTCCTGACTTTC. It encodes CASSSRGSGANVLTF.